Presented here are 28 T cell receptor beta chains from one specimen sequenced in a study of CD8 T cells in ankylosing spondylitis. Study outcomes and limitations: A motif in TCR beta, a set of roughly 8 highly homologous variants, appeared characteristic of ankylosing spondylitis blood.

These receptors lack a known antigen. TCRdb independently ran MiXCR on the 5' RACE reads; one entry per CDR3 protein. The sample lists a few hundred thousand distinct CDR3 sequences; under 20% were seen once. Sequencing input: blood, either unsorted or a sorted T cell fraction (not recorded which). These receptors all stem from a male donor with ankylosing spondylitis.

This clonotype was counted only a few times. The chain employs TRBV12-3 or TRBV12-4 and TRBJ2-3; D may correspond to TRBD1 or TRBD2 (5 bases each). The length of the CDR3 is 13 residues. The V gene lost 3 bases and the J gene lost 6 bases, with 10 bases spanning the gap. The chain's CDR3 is CASSFGWGDTQYF. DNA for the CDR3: TGTGCCAGCAGTTTTGGATGGGGGGATACGCAGTATTTT.

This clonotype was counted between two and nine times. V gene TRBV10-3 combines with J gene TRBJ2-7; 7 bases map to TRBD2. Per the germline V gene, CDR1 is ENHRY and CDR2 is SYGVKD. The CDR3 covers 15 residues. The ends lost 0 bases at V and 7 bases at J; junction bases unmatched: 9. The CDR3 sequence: CAISESGLGAGEQYF. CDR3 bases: TGTGCCATCAGTGAGTCCGGGCTAGGAGCGGGGGAGCAGTACTTC.

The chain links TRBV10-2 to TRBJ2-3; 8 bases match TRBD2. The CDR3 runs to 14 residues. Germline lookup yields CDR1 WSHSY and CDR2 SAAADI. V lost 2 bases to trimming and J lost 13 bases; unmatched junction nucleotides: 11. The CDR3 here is CASSEPVWTSSKYF. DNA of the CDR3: TGCGCCAGCAGTGAGCCGGTGTGGACTAGCTCAAAGTATTTT.

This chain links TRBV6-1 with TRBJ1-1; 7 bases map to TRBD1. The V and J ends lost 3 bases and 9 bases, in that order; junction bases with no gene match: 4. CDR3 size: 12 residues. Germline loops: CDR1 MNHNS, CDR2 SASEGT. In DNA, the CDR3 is TGTGCCAGCAGTGAGTGGGACAGAAAAGCTTTCTTT. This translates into CASSEWDRKAFF.

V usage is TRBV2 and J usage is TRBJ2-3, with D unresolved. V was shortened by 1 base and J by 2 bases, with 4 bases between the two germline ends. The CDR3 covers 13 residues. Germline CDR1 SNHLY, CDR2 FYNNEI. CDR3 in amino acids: CASSEDNTDTQYF. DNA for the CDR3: TGTGCCAGCAGTGAAGACAACACAGATACGCAGTATTTT.

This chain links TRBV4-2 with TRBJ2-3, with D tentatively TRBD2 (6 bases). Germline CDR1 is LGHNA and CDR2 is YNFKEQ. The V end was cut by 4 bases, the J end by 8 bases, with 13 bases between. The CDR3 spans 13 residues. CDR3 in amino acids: CASSPRGDGTQYF. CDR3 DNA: TGTGCCAGCAGCCCCCGCGGGGACGGTACGCAGTATTTT.

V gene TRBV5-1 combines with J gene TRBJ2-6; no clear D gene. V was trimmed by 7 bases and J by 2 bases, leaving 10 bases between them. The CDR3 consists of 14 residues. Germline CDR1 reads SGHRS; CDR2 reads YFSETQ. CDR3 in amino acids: CASARVAGANVLTF. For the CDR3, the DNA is TGCGCCAGCGCTAGAGTCGCTGGGGCCAACGTCCTGACTTTC.

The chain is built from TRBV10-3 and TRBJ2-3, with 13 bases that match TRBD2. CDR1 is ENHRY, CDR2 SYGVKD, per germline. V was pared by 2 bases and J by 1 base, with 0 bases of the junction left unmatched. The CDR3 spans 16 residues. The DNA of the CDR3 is TGTGCCATCAGTGAGGGGACTAGCGGGGGCACAGATACGCAGTATTTT. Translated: CAISEGTSGGTDTQYF.

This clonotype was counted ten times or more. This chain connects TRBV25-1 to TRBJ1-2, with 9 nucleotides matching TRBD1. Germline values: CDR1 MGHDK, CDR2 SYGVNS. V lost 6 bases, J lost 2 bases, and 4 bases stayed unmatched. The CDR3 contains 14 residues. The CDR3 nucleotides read TGTGCCAGCAGCCGACAGGGGGGGAACTATGGCTACACCTTC. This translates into CASSRQGGNYGYTF.

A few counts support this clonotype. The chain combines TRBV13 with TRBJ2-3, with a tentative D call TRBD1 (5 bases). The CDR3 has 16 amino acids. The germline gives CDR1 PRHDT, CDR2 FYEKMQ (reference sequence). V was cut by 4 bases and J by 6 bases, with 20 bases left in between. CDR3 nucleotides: TGTGCCAGCAGCTCCCCCAAGGGGCAGGGTCACGATACGCAGTATTTT. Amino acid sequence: CASSSPKGQGHDTQYF.

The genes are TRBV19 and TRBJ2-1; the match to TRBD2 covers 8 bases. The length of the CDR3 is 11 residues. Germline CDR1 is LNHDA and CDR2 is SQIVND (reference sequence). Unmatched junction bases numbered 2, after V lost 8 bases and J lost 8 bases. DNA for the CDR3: TGTGCCAGTGGACTAGCTTATGAGCAGTTCTTC. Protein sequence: CASGLAYEQFF. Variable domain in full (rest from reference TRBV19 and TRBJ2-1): DGGITQSPKYLFRKEGQNVTLSCEQNLNHDAMYWYRQDPGQGLRLIYYSQIVNDFQKGDIAEGYSVSREKKESFPLTVTSAQKNPTAFYLCASGLAYEQFFGPGTRLTVL.

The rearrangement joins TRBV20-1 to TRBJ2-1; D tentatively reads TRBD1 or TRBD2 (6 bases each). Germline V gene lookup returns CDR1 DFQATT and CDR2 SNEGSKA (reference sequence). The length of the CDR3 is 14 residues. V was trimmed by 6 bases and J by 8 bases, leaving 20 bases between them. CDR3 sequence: CSADLDSWGDEQFF. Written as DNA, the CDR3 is TGCAGTGCGGACCTGGACAGCTGGGGGGATGAGCAGTTCTTC.

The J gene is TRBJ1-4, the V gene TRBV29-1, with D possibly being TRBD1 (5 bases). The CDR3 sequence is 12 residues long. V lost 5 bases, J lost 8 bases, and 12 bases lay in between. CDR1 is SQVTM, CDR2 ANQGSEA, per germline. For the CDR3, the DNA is TGCAGCGTTTCCGGGGGGGGAGAAAAACTGTTTTTT. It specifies CSVSGGGEKLFF.

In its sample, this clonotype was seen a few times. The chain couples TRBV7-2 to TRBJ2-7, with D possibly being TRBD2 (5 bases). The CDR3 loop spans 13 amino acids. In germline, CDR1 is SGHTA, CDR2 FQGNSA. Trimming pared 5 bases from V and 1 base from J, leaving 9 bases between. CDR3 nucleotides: TGTGCCAGCAGCCCCGGGGTGTCCTACGAGCAGTACTTC. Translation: CASSPGVSYEQYF.

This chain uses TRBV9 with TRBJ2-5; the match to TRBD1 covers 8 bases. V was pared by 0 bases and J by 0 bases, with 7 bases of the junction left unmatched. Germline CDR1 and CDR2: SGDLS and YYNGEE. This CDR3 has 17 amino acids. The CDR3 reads CASSVDGGTGHQETQYF. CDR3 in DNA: TGTGCCAGCAGCGTAGACGGCGGGACAGGCCACCAAGAGACCCAGTACTTC.

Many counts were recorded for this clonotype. The CDR3 protein is CSARGGGQPQHF. CDR3 in DNA: TGCAGTGCTAGAGGGGGGGGTCAGCCCCAGCATTTT. The V gene is TRBV20-1, the J gene TRBJ1-5, with D possibly TRBD1 on 5 matching bases. Trimming took off 1 base at V and 6 bases at J, with 7 bases between the two ends. From germline, CDR1 is DFQATT and CDR2 SNEGSKA (reference sequence). This CDR3 region has 12 residues.

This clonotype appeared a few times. CDR3 sequence: CASSLDLTGSTGELFF. In DNA form, the CDR3 reads TGTGCCAGCAGTTTGGATCTGACAGGGTCCACCGGGGAGCTGTTTTTT. The J gene is TRBJ2-2, the V gene TRBV27; 7 bases agree with TRBD1. Germline CDR1 MNHEY, CDR2 SMNVEV (reference sequence). This CDR3 comprises 16 residues. V lost 3 bases and J lost 4; bases outside the gene matches: 8.

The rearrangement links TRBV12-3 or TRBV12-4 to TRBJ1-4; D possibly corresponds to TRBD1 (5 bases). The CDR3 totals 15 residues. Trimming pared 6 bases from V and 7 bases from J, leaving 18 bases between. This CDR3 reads CASRSAAGRGEKLFF. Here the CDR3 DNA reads TGTGCCAGCAGATCAGCAGCGGGGCGGGGTGAAAAACTGTTTTTT.

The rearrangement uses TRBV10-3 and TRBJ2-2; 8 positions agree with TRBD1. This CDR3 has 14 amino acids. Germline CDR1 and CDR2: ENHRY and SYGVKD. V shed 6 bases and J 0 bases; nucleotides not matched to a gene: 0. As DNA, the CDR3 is TGTGCCATCAGGGGACAGGCGAACACCGGGGAGCTGTTTTTT. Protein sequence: CAIRGQANTGELFF.

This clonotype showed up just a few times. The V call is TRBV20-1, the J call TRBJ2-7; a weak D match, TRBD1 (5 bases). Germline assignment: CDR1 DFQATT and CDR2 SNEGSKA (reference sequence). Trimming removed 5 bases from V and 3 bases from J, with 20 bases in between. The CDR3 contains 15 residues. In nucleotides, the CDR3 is TGCAGTGCTTCAGAGCACCCAGGGAAACTCTACGAGCAGTACTTC. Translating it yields CSASEHPGKLYEQYF.

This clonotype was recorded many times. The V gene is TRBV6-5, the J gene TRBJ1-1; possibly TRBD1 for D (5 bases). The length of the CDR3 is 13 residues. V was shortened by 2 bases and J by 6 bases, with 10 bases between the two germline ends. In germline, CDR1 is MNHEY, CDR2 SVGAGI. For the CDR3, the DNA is TGTGCCAGCAGTTACACGGGGACCTCTGAAGCTTTCTTT. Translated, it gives CASSYTGTSEAFF.

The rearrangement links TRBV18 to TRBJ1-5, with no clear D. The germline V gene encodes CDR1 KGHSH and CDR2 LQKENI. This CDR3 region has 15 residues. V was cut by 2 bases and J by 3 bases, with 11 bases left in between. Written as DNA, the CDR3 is TGTGCCAGCTCACCAAGGCAACAGATCAATCAGCCCCAGCATTTT. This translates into CASSPRQQINQPQHF.

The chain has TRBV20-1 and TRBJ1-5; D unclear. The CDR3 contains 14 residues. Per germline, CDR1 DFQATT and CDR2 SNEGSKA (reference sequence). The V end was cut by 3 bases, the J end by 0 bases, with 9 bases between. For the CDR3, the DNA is TGCAGTGCTAGGAATCCGCGTAGCAATCAGCCCCAGCATTTT. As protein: CSARNPRSNQPQHF.

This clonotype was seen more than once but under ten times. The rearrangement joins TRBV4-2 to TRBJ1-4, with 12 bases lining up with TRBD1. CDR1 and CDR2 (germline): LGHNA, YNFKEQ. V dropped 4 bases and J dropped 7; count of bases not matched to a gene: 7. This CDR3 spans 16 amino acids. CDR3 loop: CASSPEGTGGIEKLFF. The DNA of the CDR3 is TGTGCCAGCAGCCCAGAGGGGACAGGGGGCATTGAAAAACTGTTTTTT.

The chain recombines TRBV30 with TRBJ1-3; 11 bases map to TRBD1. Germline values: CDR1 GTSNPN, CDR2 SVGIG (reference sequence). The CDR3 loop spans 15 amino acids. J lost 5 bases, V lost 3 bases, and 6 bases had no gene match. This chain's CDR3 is CAWRVGQGGRNTIYF. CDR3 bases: TGTGCCTGGAGGGTGGGACAGGGGGGACGAAACACCATATATTTT.

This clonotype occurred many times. The CDR3 DNA reads as TGTGCCAGCAGTTTAGCTGGGACAGGGGGGGCCTACGAGCAGTACTTC. It codes for CASSLAGTGGAYEQYF. This chain links TRBV12-3 or TRBV12-4 with TRBJ2-7; 11 positions agree with TRBD1. This CDR3 has 16 amino acids. Unmatched junction bases numbered 3, after V lost 0 bases and J lost 2 bases.

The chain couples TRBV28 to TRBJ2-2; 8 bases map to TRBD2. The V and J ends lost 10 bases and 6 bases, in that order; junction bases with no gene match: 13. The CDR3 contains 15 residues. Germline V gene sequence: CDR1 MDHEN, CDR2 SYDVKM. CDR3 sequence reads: CATSIPGLGSGELFF. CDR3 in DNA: TGTGCCACCTCAATACCGGGACTAGGATCCGGGGAGCTGTTTTTT.

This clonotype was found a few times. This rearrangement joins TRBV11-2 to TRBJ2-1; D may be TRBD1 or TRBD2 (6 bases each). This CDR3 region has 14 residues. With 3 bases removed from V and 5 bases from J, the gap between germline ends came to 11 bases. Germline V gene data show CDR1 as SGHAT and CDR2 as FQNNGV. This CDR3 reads CASSLRRGNNEQFF. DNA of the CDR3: TGTGCCAGCAGCTTGAGGAGGGGGAACAATGAGCAGTTCTTC.